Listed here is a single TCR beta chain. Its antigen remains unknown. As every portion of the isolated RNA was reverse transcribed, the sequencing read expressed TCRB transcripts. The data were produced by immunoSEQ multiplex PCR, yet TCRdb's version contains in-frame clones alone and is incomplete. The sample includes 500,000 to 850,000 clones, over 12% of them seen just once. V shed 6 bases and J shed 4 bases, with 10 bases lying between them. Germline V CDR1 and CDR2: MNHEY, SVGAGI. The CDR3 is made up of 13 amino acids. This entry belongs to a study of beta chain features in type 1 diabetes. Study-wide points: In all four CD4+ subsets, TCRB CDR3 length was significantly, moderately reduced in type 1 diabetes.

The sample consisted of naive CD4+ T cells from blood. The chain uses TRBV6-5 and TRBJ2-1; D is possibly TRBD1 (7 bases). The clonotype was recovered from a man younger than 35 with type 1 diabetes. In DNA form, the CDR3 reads TGTGCCAGCAGCAGGGGGGTGTACAATGAGCAGTTCTTC. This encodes CASSRGVYNEQFF.